This entry lists 13 T cell receptor beta chains sequenced from one sample in a study of blood T cell repertoires in COVID-19. Assay: immunoSEQ multiplex PCR; the TCRdb copy retains only in-frame clones and omits some. The table records about 89,000 clones, 65% to 85% of them present only once. Sequencing used peripheral blood. The receptors were gathered from a woman aged 80 or older with acute or convalescent COVID-19.

The rearrangement links TRBV28 to TRBJ1-3; D not certain. The CDR3 has 14 residues. Trimming left V 5 bases short and J 2 bases short, with 10 bases between. Germline CDR1 MDHEN, CDR2 SYDVKM. The CDR3 is CASSLTRTGNTIYF. The DNA for the CDR3 is TGTGCCAGCAGTCTAACGAGGACTGGAAACACCATATATTTT.

The chain recombines TRBV29-1 with TRBJ2-3, with 9 bases identical to TRBD2. Trimming at V came to 6 bases and at J to 2 bases, leaving 9 bases not matched to a gene. The CDR3 covers 15 residues. Germline CDR1 SQVTM, CDR2 ANQGSEA. CDR3 DNA: TGCAGCGTAGGAGGGACTAGCCTCATCACAGATACGCAGTATTTT. Amino acid sequence: CSVGGTSLITDTQYF.

V and J are TRBV25-1 and TRBJ2-2; TRBD1 matches 7 bases. The CDR3 spans 15 residues. CDR1 and CDR2 (germline): MGHDK, SYGVNS. V lost 2 bases to trimming and J lost 3 bases; unmatched junction nucleotides: 3. As DNA, the CDR3 is TGTGCCAGCAGTGAAGAAGGGGGCTACACCGGGGAGCTGTTTTTT. It yields the protein CASSEEGGYTGELFF. Complete variable domain (other parts from reference TRBV25-1 and TRBJ2-2): EADIYQTPRYLVIGTGKKITLECSQTMGHDKMYWYQQDPGMELHLIHYSYGVNSTEKGDLSSESTVSRIRTEHFPLTLESARPSHTSQYLCASSEEGGYTGELFFGEGSRLTVL.

The rearrangement links TRBV5-6 to TRBJ1-2; 8 bases align to TRBD1. CDR1 and CDR2 (germline): SGHDT, YYEEEE. CDR3 length equals 15 residues. J gave up 0 bases and V 4 bases, and 5 bases lay outside the gene matches. In DNA, the CDR3 is TGTGCCAGCAGCCCCCGACAGGGGCCTAACTATGGCTACACCTTC. This encodes CASSPRQGPNYGYTF. The variable domain in full, with the rest retrieved from reference TRBV5-6 and TRBJ1-2, is DAGVTQSPTHLIKTRGQQVTLRCSPKSGHDTVSWYQQALGQGPQFIFQYYEEEERQRGNFPDRFSGHQFPNYSSELNVNALLLGDSALYLCASSPRQGPNYGYTFGSGTRLTVV.

V gene TRBV28 combines with J gene TRBJ1-4; D not resolved. CDR1 and CDR2 (germline): MDHEN, SYDVKM. The CDR3 consists of 12 residues. V was cut by 7 bases and J by 8 bases, with 11 bases left in between. This CDR3 is CASNTGSEKLFF. The CDR3 DNA sequence: TGTGCCAGCAACACGGGGTCGGAAAAACTGTTTTTT.

The chain recombines TRBV5-1 with TRBJ1-2; D unclear. Germline-derived CDR1 and CDR2 are SGHRS and YFSETQ. Trimming took 2 bases from V and 7 from J, leaving 9 bases between them. CDR3 length: 12 amino acids. The DNA of the CDR3 is TGCGCCAGCAGCTTTGAGGGCGTTGGCTACACCTTC. This encodes CASSFEGVGYTF. The full variable domain, its missing parts supplied by reference TRBV5-1 and TRBJ1-2, is KAGVTQTPRYLIKTRGQQVTLSCSPISGHRSVSWYQQTPGQGLQFLFEYFSETQRNKGNFPGRFSGRQFSNSRSEMNVSTLELGDSALYLCASSFEGVGYTFGSGTRLTVV.

V gene TRBV11-2 combines with J gene TRBJ1-4; 8 nucleotides agree with TRBD1. Looked up from germline, CDR1 is SGHAT and CDR2 is FQNNGV. The CDR3 contains 17 residues. V gave up 3 bases and J gave up 5 bases; unmatched junction bases: 11. CDR3 sequence reads: CASSFTGRQGTNEKLFF. In DNA form, the CDR3 reads TGTGCCAGCAGCTTCACGGGCCGACAGGGGACGAATGAAAAACTGTTTTTT. The whole variable domain, remainder taken from reference TRBV11-2 and TRBJ1-4, is EAGVAQSPRYKIIEKRQSVAFWCNPISGHATLYWYQQILGQGPKLLIQFQNNGVVDDSQLPKDRFSAERLKGVDSTLKIQPAKLEDSAVYLCASSFTGRQGTNEKLFFGSGTQLSVL.

The chain has TRBV27 and TRBJ1-4; 7 bases map to TRBD1. Germline CDR1 and CDR2: MNHEY and SMNVEV (reference sequence). This CDR3 has 15 residues. The V segment lost 6 bases and the J segment 5 bases; nucleotides outside the gene matches: 9. The CDR3: CASSGGGQPNEKLFF. CDR3 DNA sequence: TGTGCCAGCAGCGGAGGGGGACAGCCAAATGAAAAACTGTTTTTT.

The chain combines TRBV5-1 with TRBJ2-3, with 9 bases matching TRBD2. The CDR3 sequence is 16 residues long. The ends lost 4 bases at V and 3 bases at J; junction bases unmatched: 9. Germline loops: CDR1 SGHRS, CDR2 YFSETQ. The CDR3 loop is CASSTRTSETTDTQYF. In DNA, the CDR3 is TGCGCCAGCAGCACAAGGACTAGCGAGACAACAGATACGCAGTATTTT.

This clone was observed a handful of times. The V gene is TRBV6-2 or TRBV6-3, the J gene TRBJ2-3; unclear D gene. Germline CDR1 reads MNHEY; CDR2 reads SVGEGT. The CDR3 totals 11 residues. Between the trimmed V and J ends, which lost 6 bases and 14 bases, there was a span of 15 bases. CDR3 amino acids: CASSYRVSLYF. In nucleotides, the CDR3 is TGTGCCAGCAGCTATAGAGTCTCCTTGTATTTT.

The chain carries TRBV9 and TRBJ1-1; no reliable D call. CDR1 and CDR2 from the germline V gene are SGDLS and YYNGEE. CDR3 length: 14 amino acids. The V and J ends lost 0 bases and 5 bases respectively, with 11 bases between them. The CDR3 region is CASSVAPTQTEAFF. In nucleotides, the CDR3 is TGTGCCAGCAGCGTAGCCCCGACACAAACTGAAGCTTTCTTT. The full variable domain, with the rest looked up from reference TRBV9 and TRBJ1-1, is DSGVTQTPKHLITATGQRVTLRCSPRSGDLSVYWYQQSLDQGLQFLIQYYNGEERAKGNILERFSAQQFPDLHSELNLSSLELGDSALYFCASSVAPTQTEAFFGQGTRLTVV.

In DNA, the CDR3 is TGTGCCAGCAGCCGTGGACAGGGAAATATGGAGACCCAGTACTTC. Translating it yields CASSRGQGNMETQYF. The V gene is TRBV7-2, the J gene TRBJ2-5, with 8 bases identical to TRBD1. Looked up from germline, CDR1 is SGHTA and CDR2 is FQGNSA. CDR3 length equals 15 residues. J lost 5 bases, V lost 5 bases, and 10 bases had no gene match.

This chain joins TRBV15 and TRBJ2-5; no firm D call. The CDR3 sequence is 15 residues long. The V end lost 0 bases, the J end lost 1 base, and 9 bases lay between the germline ends. Germline V lookup: CDR1 LNHNV, CDR2 YYDKDF (reference sequence). The CDR3 protein is CATSRDPGFQETQYF. In DNA form, the CDR3 reads TGTGCCACCAGCAGAGATCCCGGTTTCCAAGAGACCCAGTACTTC.